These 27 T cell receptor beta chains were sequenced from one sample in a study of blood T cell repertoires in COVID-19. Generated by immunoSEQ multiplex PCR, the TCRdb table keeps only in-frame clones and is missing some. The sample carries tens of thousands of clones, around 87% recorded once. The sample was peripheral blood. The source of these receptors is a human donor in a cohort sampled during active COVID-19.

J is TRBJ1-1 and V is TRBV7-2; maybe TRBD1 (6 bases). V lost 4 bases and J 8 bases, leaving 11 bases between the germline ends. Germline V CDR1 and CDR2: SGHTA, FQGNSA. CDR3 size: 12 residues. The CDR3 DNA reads TGTGCCAGCAGCTACAGGGCAGCAGAAGCTTTCTTT. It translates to CASSYRAAEAFF.

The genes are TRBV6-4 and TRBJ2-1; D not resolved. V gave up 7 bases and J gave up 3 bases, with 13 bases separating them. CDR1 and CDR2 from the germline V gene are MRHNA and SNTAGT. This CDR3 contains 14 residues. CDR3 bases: TGTGCCAGCATAGTGTATAGGAGCTACAATGAGCAGTTCTTC. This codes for CASIVYRSYNEQFF.

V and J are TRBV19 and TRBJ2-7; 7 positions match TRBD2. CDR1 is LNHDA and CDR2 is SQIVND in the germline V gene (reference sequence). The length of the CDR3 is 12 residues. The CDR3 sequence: CAKARTSNEQYF. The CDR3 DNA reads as TGTGCAAAAGCCCGGACTAGTAACGAGCAGTACTTC.

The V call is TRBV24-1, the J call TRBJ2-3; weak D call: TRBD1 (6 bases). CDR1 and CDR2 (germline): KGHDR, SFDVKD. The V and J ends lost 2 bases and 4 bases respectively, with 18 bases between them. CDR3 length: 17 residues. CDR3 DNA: TGTGCCACCAGTGATTGGGGACACCGAGCGGCGGCAGATACGCAGTATTTT. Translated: CATSDWGHRAAADTQYF.

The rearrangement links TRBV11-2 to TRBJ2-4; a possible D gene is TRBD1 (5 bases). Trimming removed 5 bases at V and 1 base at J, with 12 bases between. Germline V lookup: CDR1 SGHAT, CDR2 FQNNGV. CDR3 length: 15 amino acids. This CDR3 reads CASSRLDIAKNIQYF. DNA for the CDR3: TGTGCCAGCAGCCGGCTGGACATCGCCAAAAACATTCAGTACTTC. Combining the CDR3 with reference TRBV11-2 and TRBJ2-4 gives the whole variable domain EAGVAQSPRYKIIEKRQSVAFWCNPISGHATLYWYQQILGQGPKLLIQFQNNGVVDDSQLPKDRFSAERLKGVDSTLKIQPAKLEDSAVYLCASSRLDIAKNIQYFGAGTRLSVL.

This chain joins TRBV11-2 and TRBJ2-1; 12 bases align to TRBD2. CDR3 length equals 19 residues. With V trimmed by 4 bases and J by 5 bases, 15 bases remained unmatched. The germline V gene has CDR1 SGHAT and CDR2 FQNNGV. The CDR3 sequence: CASSSLTSGRLGPNNEQFF. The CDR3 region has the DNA TGTGCCAGCAGCTCTCTGACTAGCGGGAGATTAGGCCCAAACAATGAGCAGTTCTTC.

The CDR3 bases are TGTGCCTGGATGCCCCGGAGACAGGGGGCGCGCGTGGACACTGAAGCTTTCTTT. Translated: CAWMPRRQGARVDTEAFF. V usage is TRBV30 and J usage is TRBJ1-1; TRBD1 agrees at 10 bases. Unmatched junction bases numbered 17, after V lost 4 bases and J lost 3 bases. In germline, CDR1 is GTSNPN, CDR2 SVGIG (reference sequence). The CDR3 consists of 18 residues.

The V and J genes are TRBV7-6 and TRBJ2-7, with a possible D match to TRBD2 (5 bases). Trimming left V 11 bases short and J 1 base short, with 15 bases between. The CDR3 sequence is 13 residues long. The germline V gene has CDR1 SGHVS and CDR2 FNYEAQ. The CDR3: CAFRSGESYEQYF. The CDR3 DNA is TGTGCCTTCCGCTCCGGGGAGTCCTACGAGCAGTACTTC.

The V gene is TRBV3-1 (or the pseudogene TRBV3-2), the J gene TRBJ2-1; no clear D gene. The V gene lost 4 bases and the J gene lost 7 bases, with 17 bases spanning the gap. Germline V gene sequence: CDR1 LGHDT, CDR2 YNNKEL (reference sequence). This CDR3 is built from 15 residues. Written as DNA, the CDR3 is TGTGCCAGCAGCCCCCCGGCGGAGTTATTAAATGAGCAGTTCTTC. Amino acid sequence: CASSPPAELLNEQFF.

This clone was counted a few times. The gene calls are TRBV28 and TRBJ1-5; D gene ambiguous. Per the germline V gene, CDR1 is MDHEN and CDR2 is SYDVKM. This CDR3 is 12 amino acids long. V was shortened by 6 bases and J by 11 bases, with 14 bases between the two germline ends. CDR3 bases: TGTGCCAGCAGATCCCCGGGGAAGGCCCAGCATTTT. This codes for CASRSPGKAQHF.

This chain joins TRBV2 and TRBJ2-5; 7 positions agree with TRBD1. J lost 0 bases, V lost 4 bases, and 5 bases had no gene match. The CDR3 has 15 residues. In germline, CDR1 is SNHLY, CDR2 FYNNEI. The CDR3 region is CASSARTGDQETQYF. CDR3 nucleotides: TGTGCCAGCAGTGCCCGGACAGGAGACCAAGAGACCCAGTACTTC.

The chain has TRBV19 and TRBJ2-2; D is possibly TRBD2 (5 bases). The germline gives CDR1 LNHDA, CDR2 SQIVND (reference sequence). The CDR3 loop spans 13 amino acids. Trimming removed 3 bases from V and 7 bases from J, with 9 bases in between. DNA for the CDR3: TGTGCCAGTAGTATGATTGGAGGCGGGGAGCTGTTTTTT. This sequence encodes CASSMIGGGELFF.

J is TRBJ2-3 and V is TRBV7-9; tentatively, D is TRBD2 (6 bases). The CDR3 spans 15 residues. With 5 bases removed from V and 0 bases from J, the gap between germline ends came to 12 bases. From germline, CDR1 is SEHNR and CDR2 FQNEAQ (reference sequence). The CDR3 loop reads CASSISGSSTDTQYF. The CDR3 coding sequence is TGTGCCAGCAGCATTAGCGGCTCTAGCACAGATACGCAGTATTTT.

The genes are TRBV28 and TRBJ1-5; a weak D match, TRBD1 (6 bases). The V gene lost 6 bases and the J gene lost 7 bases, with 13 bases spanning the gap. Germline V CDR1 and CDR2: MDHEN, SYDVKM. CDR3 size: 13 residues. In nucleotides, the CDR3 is TGTGCCAGCAGCCGAACAGGGTCCCAGCCCCAGCATTTT. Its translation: CASSRTGSQPQHF.

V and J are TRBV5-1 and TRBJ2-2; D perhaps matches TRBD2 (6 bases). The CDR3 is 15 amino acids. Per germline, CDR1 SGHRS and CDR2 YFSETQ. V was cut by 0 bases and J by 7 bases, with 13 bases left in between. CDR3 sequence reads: CASSLGDFDVGELFF. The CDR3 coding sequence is TGCGCCAGCAGCTTGGGGGACTTCGACGTCGGGGAGCTGTTTTTT.

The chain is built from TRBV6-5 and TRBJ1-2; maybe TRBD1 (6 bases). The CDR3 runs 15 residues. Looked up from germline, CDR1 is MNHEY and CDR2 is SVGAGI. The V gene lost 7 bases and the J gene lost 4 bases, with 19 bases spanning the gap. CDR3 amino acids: CASNTQGGGSYGYTF. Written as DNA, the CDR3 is TGTGCCAGCAACACCCAGGGAGGGGGTAGCTATGGCTACACCTTC.

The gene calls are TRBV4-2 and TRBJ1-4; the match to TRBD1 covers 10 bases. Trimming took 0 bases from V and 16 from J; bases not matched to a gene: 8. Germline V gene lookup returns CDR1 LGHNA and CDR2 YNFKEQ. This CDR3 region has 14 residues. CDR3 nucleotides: TGTGCCAGCAGCCAAGACGTCGGGACAGGGGATCGGTTTTTT. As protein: CASSQDVGTGDRFF.

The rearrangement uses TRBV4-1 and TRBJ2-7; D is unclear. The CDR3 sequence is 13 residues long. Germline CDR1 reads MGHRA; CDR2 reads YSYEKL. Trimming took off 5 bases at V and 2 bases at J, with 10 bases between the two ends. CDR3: CASSVKETYEQYF. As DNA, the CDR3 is TGCGCCAGCAGCGTGAAGGAGACCTACGAGCAGTACTTC.

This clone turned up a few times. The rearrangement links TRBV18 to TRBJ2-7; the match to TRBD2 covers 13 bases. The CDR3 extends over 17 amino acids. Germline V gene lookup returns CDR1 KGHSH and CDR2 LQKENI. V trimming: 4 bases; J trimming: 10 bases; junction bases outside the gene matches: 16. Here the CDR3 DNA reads TGTGCCAGCTCACGAACCTCCGGGACTAGCGGGATAGTAGGACAGTACTTC. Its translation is CASSRTSGTSGIVGQYF.

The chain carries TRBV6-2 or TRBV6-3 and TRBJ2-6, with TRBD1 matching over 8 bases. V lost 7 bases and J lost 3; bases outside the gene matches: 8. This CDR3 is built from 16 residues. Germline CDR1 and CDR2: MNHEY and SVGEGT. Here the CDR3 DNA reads TGTGCCAGCAACCCCCACAGGGGGTTTGGGGCCAACGTCCTGACTTTC. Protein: CASNPHRGFGANVLTF.

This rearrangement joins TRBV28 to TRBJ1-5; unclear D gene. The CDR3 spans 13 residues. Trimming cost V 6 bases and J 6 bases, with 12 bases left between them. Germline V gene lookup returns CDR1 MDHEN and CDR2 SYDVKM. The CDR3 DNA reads TGTGCCAGCAGGTTGGAACGGGGTCAGCCCCAGCATTTT. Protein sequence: CASRLERGQPQHF.

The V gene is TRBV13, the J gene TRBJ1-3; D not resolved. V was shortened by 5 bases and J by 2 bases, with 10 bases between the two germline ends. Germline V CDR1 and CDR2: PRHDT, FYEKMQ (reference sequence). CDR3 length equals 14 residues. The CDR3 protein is CASSPGGAGNTIYF. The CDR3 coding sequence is TGTGCCAGCAGCCCAGGAGGAGCTGGAAACACCATATATTTT.

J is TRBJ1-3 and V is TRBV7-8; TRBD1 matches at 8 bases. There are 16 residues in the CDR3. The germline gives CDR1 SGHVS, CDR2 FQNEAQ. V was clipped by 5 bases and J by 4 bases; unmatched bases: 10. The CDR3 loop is CASSNNLGDRGNTIYF. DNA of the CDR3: TGTGCCAGCAGCAACAATTTAGGGGACAGGGGAAACACCATATATTTT. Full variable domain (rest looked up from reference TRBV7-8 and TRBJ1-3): GAGVSQSPRYKVAKRGQDVALRCDPISGHVSLFWYQQALGQGPEFLTYFQNEAQLDKSGLPSDRFFAERPEGSVSTLKIQRTQQEDSAVYLCASSNNLGDRGNTIYFGEGSWLTVV.

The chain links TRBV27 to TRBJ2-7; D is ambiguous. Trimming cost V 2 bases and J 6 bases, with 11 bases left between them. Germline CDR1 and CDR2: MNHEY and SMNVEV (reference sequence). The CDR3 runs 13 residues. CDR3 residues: CASSLGIRGEQYF. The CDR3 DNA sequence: TGTGCCAGCAGTTTAGGAATACGCGGCGAGCAGTACTTC.

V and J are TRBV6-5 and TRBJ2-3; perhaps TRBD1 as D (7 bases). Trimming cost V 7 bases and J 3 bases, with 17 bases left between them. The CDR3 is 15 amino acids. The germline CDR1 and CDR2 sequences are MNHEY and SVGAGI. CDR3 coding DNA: TGTGCCAGCACCGCAGGGGGGAGAGGAACAGATACGCAGTATTTT. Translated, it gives CASTAGGRGTDTQYF.

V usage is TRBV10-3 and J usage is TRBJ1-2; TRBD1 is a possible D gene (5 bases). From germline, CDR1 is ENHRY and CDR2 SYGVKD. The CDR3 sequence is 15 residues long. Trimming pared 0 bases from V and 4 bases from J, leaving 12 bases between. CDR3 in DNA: TGTGCCATCAGTGAGTCGATGACAGCTATCTATGGCTACACCTTC. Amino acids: CAISESMTAIYGYTF.

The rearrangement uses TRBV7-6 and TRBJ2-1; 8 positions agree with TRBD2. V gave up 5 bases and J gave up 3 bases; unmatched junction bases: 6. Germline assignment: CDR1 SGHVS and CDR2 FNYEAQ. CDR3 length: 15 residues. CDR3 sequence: CASSLRTSSYNEQFF. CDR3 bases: TGTGCCAGCAGCCTGAGGACTAGCAGCTACAATGAGCAGTTCTTC. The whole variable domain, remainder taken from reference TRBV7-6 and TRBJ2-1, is GAGVSQSPRYKVTKRGQDVALRCDPISGHVSLYWYRQALGQGPEFLTYFNYEAQQDKSGLPNDRFSAERPEGSISTLTIQRTEQRDSAMYRCASSLRTSSYNEQFFGPGTRLTVL.